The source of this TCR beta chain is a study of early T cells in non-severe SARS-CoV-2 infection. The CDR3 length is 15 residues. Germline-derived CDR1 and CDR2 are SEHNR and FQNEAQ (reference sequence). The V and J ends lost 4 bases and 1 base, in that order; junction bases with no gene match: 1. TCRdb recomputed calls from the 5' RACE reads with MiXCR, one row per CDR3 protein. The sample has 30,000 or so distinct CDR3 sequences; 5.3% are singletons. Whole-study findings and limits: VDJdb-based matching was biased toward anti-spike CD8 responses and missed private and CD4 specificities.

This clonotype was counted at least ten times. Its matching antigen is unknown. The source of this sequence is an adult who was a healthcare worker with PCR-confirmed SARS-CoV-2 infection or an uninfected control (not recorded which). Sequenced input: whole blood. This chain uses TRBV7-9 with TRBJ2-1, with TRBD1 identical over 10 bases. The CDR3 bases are TGTGCCAGCAGCTGGGGACAGGGGTCCTACAATGAGCAGTTCTTC. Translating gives CASSWGQGSYNEQFF.